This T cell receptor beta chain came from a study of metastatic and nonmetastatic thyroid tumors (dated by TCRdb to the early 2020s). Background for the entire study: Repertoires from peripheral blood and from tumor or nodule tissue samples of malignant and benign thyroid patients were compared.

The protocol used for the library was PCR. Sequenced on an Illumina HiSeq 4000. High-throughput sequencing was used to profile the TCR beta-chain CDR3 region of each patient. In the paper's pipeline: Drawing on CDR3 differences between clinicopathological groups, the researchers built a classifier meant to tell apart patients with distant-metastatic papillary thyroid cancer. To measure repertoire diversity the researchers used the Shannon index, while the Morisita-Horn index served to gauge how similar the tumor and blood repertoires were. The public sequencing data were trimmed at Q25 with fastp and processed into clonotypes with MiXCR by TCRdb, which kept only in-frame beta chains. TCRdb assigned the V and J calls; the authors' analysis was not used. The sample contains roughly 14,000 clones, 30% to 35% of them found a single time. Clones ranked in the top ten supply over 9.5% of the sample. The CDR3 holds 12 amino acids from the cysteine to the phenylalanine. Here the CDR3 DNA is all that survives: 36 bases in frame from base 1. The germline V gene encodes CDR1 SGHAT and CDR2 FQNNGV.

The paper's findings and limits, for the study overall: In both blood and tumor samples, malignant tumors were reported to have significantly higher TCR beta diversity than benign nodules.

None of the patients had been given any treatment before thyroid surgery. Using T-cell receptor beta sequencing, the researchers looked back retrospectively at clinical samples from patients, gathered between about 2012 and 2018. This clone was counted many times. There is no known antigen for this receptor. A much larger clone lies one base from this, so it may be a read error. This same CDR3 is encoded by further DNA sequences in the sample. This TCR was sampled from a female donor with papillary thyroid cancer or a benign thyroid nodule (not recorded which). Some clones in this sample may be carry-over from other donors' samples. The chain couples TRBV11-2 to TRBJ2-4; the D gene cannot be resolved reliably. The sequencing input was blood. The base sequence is TGTGCCAGCAGCTTAATGGGAAACATCCAGTACTTC. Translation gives CASSLMGNIQYF.